A single sample is the source of the 29 T cell receptor beta chains below, sequenced in a study of CD8 T cells in cerebrospinal fluid in Alzheimer's disease (dated by TCRdb to the early 2020s). The receptor library was made with 10x single-cell sequencing. This sample was sequenced with a NextSeq 550. Following TCRdb reprocessing, every CDR3 protein sequence forms one entry, and DNA is not provided. This sample's table has entries for approximately 1,500 distinct CDR3 sequences. The ten largest make up roughly a fifth of the sample. The sample comprised cerebrospinal fluid. Receptors were obtained from a human donor with mild cognitive impairment.

This sequence joins TRBV9 and TRBJ2-5; checking the TCRdb D call of TRBD1 is not possible without DNA. Germline lookup yields CDR1 SGDLS and CDR2 YYNGEE. This CDR3 spans 15 amino acids. The CDR3 here is CASSDNPGLSETQYF.

Considering frequency, this clonotype is medium-sized. The J gene is TRBJ2-3, the V gene TRBV6-2 or TRBV6-3. CDR1 is MNHEY and CDR2 is SVGEGT in the germline V gene. The CDR3 has 13 residues. CDR3 loop: CASYALYTDTQYF.

This clonotype is labeled medium-sized (0.01 to 0.1%) based on frequency. The chain carries TRBV2 and TRBJ2-1; there is no DNA to check the TCRdb D call of TRBD2. This CDR3 spans 13 amino acids. CDR1 is SNHLY, CDR2 FYNNEI, per germline. The CDR3 is CANQRGAQGEQFF.

Measured by frequency, this clonotype is medium-sized (0.01 to 0.1%). The V and J genes are TRBV7-3 and TRBJ2-1. The CDR3 consists of 15 residues. The V gene's germline CDR1 is SGHTA and CDR2 FQGTGA. The CDR3 spells CASSPQIGSVNEQFF.

This clonotype shows up as medium-sized by frequency. This rearrangement joins TRBV12-3 or TRBV12-4 to TRBJ2-2; TCRdb outputs TRBD1, but without DNA this stays unchecked. CDR3 length: 13 residues. CDR3 protein: CASSRDWAGELFF.

This clonotype is classed as medium-sized (0.01 to 0.1%) by frequency. The CDR3 region is CASSQARRSEAFF. This sequence joins TRBV4-2 and TRBJ1-1. This CDR3 is 13 amino acids long. Per the germline V gene, CDR1 is LGHNA and CDR2 is YNFKEQ.

The chain links TRBV24-1 to TRBJ1-4; as DNA is missing, the TRBD1 call by TCRdb cannot be tested. The CDR3 covers 17 residues. Per germline, CDR1 KGHDR and CDR2 SFDVKD. This CDR3 is CATSELHRDRGEEKLFF.

This chain links TRBV11-2 with TRBJ2-1. The germline CDR1 and CDR2 sequences are SGHAT and FQNNGV. The CDR3 loop spans 15 amino acids. The CDR3 is CASSLMGSSYNEQFF. Full variable domain (rest looked up from reference TRBV11-2 and TRBJ2-1): EAGVAQSPRYKIIEKRQSVAFWCNPISGHATLYWYQQILGQGPKLLIQFQNNGVVDDSQLPKDRFSAERLKGVDSTLKIQPAKLEDSAVYLCASSLMGSSYNEQFFGPGTRLTVL.

The chain uses TRBV21-1 and TRBJ2-7; TCRdb returns TRBD1, unconfirmable since there is no DNA. TRBV21-1 is recorded as a pseudogene. CDR3 length equals 14 residues. This CDR3 is CASIPRDGAGEQYF.

The rearrangement links TRBV20-1 to TRBJ1-6; TCRdb names TRBD1, which stays unverified in the absence of DNA. This CDR3 is 13 amino acids long. Germline V CDR1 and CDR2: DFQATT, SNEGSKA (reference sequence). The CDR3 region is CSAIRAGNSPLHF.

This clonotype is called medium-sized (0.01 to 0.1%) based on its frequency. The chain combines TRBV18 with TRBJ2-7. The germline CDR1 and CDR2 sequences are KGHSH and LQKENI. There are 11 residues in the CDR3. This CDR3 reads CASSPGYEQYF.

By frequency, this clonotype is medium-sized. CDR3 region: CASSWTGGGTEAFF. The chain has TRBV5-6 and TRBJ1-1. The CDR3 spans 14 residues. Germline V lookup: CDR1 SGHDT, CDR2 YYEEEE. The full variable domain, its missing parts supplied by reference TRBV5-6 and TRBJ1-1, is DAGVTQSPTHLIKTRGQQVTLRCSPKSGHDTVSWYQQALGQGPQFIFQYYEEEERQRGNFPDRFSGHQFPNYSSELNVNALLLGDSALYLCASSWTGGGTEAFFGQGTRLTVV.

This clonotype is medium-sized (0.01 to 0.1%) by frequency. This rearrangement joins TRBV2 to TRBJ1-3; TCRdb's assignment of TRBD1 cannot be checked, as there is no DNA. The CDR3 length is 13 residues. Germline V gene lookup returns CDR1 SNHLY and CDR2 FYNNEI. This CDR3 reads CASSDRGLNTIYF.

The rearrangement joins TRBV6-6 to TRBJ2-1; TCRdb calls TRBD1, which cannot be checked without DNA. The CDR3 consists of 14 residues. Germline CDR1 is MNHNY and CDR2 is SVGAGI (reference sequence). This chain's CDR3 is CASSYSAGGGEQFF.

Considering frequency, this clonotype is medium-sized (0.01 to 0.1%). The chain recombines TRBV3-1 with TRBJ2-6; lacking DNA, the TRBD1 call made by TCRdb goes unchecked. The CDR3 is 13 residues long. The germline V gene encodes CDR1 LGHDT and CDR2 YNNKEL (reference sequence). This chain's CDR3 is CASGGAGANVLTF. Full variable domain (outside the CDR3, taken from reference TRBV3-1 and TRBJ2-6): DTAVSQTPKYLVTQMGNDKSIKCEQNLGHDTMYWYKQDSKKFLKIMFSYNNKELIINETVPNRFSPKSPDKAHLNLHINSLELGDSAVYFCASGGAGANVLTFGAGSRLTVL.

By frequency, this clonotype is large (0.1 to 1%). V and J are TRBV20-1 and TRBJ2-5; TCRdb designates TRBD2, a call that cannot be tested without DNA. The CDR3 is 16 residues long. Per the germline V gene, CDR1 is DFQATT and CDR2 is SNEGSKA (reference sequence). The CDR3 loop reads CSARGTSGGLSETQYF.

In terms of frequency, this clonotype is medium-sized. The chain uses TRBV4-3 and TRBJ2-1. CDR1 and CDR2 from the germline V gene are LGHNA and YSLEER. The CDR3 covers 13 residues. CDR3 residues: CASSHTPMDEQFF.

The rearrangement uses TRBV6-2 or TRBV6-3 and TRBJ2-7; the TCRdb call, TRBD1, lacks DNA for checking. Germline-derived CDR1 and CDR2 are MNHEY and SVGEGT. The CDR3 has 15 residues. CDR3: CASSPLRQGTYEQYF.

This clonotype is deemed medium-sized (0.01 to 0.1%) by its frequency. The chain combines TRBV7-2 with TRBJ2-7; TCRdb calls TRBD1, which cannot be checked without DNA. Germline V gives CDR1 SGHTA, CDR2 FQGNSA. CDR3 length equals 14 residues. The CDR3 sequence is CASSFGVPGVEQYF.

This clonotype ranks as medium-sized in terms of frequency. The genes are TRBV13 and TRBJ1-4; TCRdb outputs TRBD1, but without DNA this stays unchecked. The CDR3 loop spans 14 amino acids. The V gene's germline CDR1 is PRHDT and CDR2 FYEKMQ (reference sequence). CDR3 residues: CASSRRAAVEKLFF.

In terms of frequency, this clonotype is large. The chain links TRBV10-3 to TRBJ2-5; there is no DNA to check the TCRdb D call of TRBD1. CDR3 length: 17 amino acids. In germline, CDR1 is ENHRY, CDR2 SYGVKD. CDR3 loop: CAIRGDTTGLLRETQYF.

The genes are TRBV6-5 and TRBJ2-6; TCRdb returns TRBD1, unconfirmable since there is no DNA. The CDR3 length is 18 residues. Germline V CDR1 and CDR2: MNHEY, SVGAGI. CDR3 residues: CASSYWQGQGAGANVLTF.

V is TRBV6-5 and J is TRBJ2-3; the TCRdb call, TRBD1, lacks DNA for checking. The germline V gene encodes CDR1 MNHEY and CDR2 SVGAGI. The CDR3 has 14 amino acids. The CDR3 protein is CASSYGTGGDTQYF.

This clonotype is called medium-sized based on its frequency. This chain joins TRBV29-1 and TRBJ2-3; TCRdb calls TRBD2, which cannot be checked without DNA. The CDR3 contains 14 residues. Germline loops: CDR1 SQVTM, CDR2 ANQGSEA. The CDR3 sequence: CSVSGTSGANTQYF.

This chain joins TRBV7-8 and TRBJ1-2; TCRdb returns TRBD1, unconfirmable since there is no DNA. From germline, CDR1 is SGHVS and CDR2 FQNEAQ. This CDR3 spans 14 amino acids. The CDR3 sequence is CASSPQGRDYGYTF.

This clonotype counts as large (0.1 to 1%) by frequency. This chain joins TRBV4-2 and TRBJ1-6. The CDR3 consists of 17 residues. Germline CDR1 and CDR2: LGHNA and YNFKEQ. CDR3 amino acids: CASSQERGFSYNSPLHF.

This clonotype counts as medium-sized (0.01 to 0.1%) by frequency. The chain has TRBV18 and TRBJ1-5; without DNA, the TCRdb call of TRBD1 cannot be checked. This CDR3 spans 14 amino acids. CDR1 and CDR2 (germline): KGHSH, LQKENI. Here the CDR3 reads CASSPGQGGQPQHF.

This clonotype is deemed large (0.1 to 1%) by its frequency. The V call is TRBV12-3 or TRBV12-4, the J call TRBJ2-3; TCRdb returns TRBD2, unconfirmable since there is no DNA. CDR3 size: 16 residues. CDR3 region: CASSPKAGGSTDTQYF.

The chain has TRBV2 and TRBJ2-3; TCRdb indicates TRBD1, and absent DNA this call remains unverified. The germline V gene encodes CDR1 SNHLY and CDR2 FYNNEI. The CDR3 length is 13 residues. The CDR3 sequence is CASSSGGSRAQYF. Using reference TRBV2 and TRBJ2-3 for the parts outside the CDR3, the full variable domain is EPEVTQTPSHQVTQMGQEVILRCVPISNHLYFYWYRQILGQKVEFLVSFYNNEISEKSEIFDDQFSVERPDGSNFTLKIRSTKLEDSAMYFCASSSGGSRAQYFGPGTRLTVL.